The 22 T cell receptor beta chains listed next were all sequenced from one sample in a study of T cells in Graves' hyperthyroidism and ophthalmopathy. Amplified TCR beta CDR3 regions came from RNA transcripts. The HTBI primer set served for first-round RT-PCR of the TCR CDR3. Each CDR3 protein gets one entry after TCRdb re-called the multiplex PCR reads with MiXCR. The top ten hold approximately 50% of the sample, which has some 200,000 distinct CDR3 sequences, roughly 18% seen once. Sequencing was carried out using blood. The source is a man aged 45-65 years with Graves' hyperthyroidism.

This clonotype was detected ten times or more. V usage is TRBV20-1 and J usage is TRBJ2-7, with 9 bases fitting TRBD2. This CDR3 spans 15 amino acids. Trimming at V came to 0 bases and at J to 3 bases, leaving 6 bases not matched to a gene. CDR1 is DFQATT and CDR2 is SNEGSKA in the germline V gene (reference sequence). The CDR3 region is CSARDRGTSFYEQYF. CDR3 DNA: TGCAGTGCTAGAGATAGAGGGACTAGCTTCTACGAGCAGTACTTC.

This clonotype showed up many times. Here the CDR3 DNA reads TGTGCCAGCAGTTTACCCCTACAGCCCCAGCATTTT. It codes for CASSLPLQPQHF. The rearrangement joins TRBV12-3 or TRBV12-4 to TRBJ1-5; D is uncertain. V lost 2 bases and J 7 bases, leaving 6 bases between the germline ends. The CDR3 sequence is 12 residues long.

This clonotype showed up many times. V gene TRBV30 combines with J gene TRBJ2-2; maybe TRBD2 (5 bases). V dropped 3 bases and J dropped 7 bases, with 12 bases sitting between them. CDR1 and CDR2 from the germline V gene are GTSNPN and SVGIG (reference sequence). There are 13 residues in the CDR3. The CDR3 region has the DNA TGTGCCTGGAGAGGGAGCGTCTTCGGGGAGCTGTTTTTT. This gives the protein CAWRGSVFGELFF.

This clonotype was detected many times. This chain uses TRBV7-8 with TRBJ2-7; 8 nucleotides match TRBD2. V lost 3 bases and J lost 2; bases outside the gene matches: 6. The germline V gene has CDR1 SGHVS and CDR2 FQNEAQ. The CDR3 spans 15 residues. CDR3 sequence (DNA): TGTGCCAGCAGCTTCAGAGCGGGAGTTGCCTACGAGCAGTACTTC. Translation: CASSFRAGVAYEQYF.

This clonotype appeared many times. The V gene is TRBV24-1, the J gene TRBJ1-2; a weak D match, TRBD1 (5 bases). The CDR3 length is 12 residues. The germline gives CDR1 KGHDR, CDR2 SFDVKD. V was trimmed by 3 bases and J by 8 bases, leaving 9 bases between them. CDR3 DNA: TGTGCCACCAGTGATGAGGGACGAGGCTACACCTTC. It codes for CATSDEGRGYTF.

This clonotype has at least ten counts. This chain links TRBV12-3 or TRBV12-4 with TRBJ1-6; 8 positions agree with TRBD1. This CDR3 is built from 15 residues. V was clipped by 4 bases and J by 5 bases; unmatched bases: 4. The chain's CDR3 is CASSSLDRDNSPLHF. For the CDR3, the DNA is TGTGCCAGCAGTTCCCTGGACAGGGATAATTCACCCCTCCACTTT.

This clonotype was picked up many times. The chain has TRBV12-5 and TRBJ1-2; possible D gene TRBD1, 5 bases. The germline V gene encodes CDR1 LGHNT and CDR2 FRNRAP. The CDR3 covers 16 residues. V lost 5 bases and J lost 3, with 19 bases in between. DNA of the CDR3: TGTGCTAGTGGTACACCTCCCGGGGGGAGGGACTATGGCTACACCTTC. Its protein is CASGTPPGGRDYGYTF. Filled out from reference TRBV12-5 and TRBJ1-2, the complete variable domain reads DARVTQTPRHKVTEMGQEVTMRCQPILGHNTVFWYRQTMMQGLELLAYFRNRAPLDDSGMPKDRFSAEMPDATLATLKIQPSEPRDSAVYFCASGTPPGGRDYGYTFGSGTRLTVV.

This clonotype has a count of ten or more. V and J are TRBV20-1 and TRBJ2-5; no clear D. The CDR3 has 12 amino acids. Trimming left V 4 bases short and J 5 bases short, with 11 bases between. Germline loops: CDR1 DFQATT, CDR2 SNEGSKA (reference sequence). CDR3 DNA sequence: TGCAGTGCTACGGAGTCTGGGGAGACCCAGTACTTC. Protein: CSATESGETQYF.

The rearrangement joins TRBV5-1 to TRBJ1-4; D might be TRBD1 (5 bases). Per the germline V gene, CDR1 is SGHRS and CDR2 is YFSETQ. The germline V and J ends were trimmed by 0 bases and 5 bases, with 14 bases remaining between them. The CDR3 has 16 residues. Written as DNA, the CDR3 is TGCGCCAGCAGCTTGGGGGGGAACTTTGGCAATGAAAAACTGTTTTTT. Residues: CASSLGGNFGNEKLFF.

This clonotype was detected a few times. The gene calls are TRBV24-1 and TRBJ1-1; D unresolved. V was clipped by 8 bases and J by 3 bases, with 9 bases between them. This CDR3 has 12 amino acids. The germline gives CDR1 KGHDR, CDR2 SFDVKD. The CDR3 region has the DNA TGTGCCACCACCGGGCCGGACACTGAAGCTTTCTTT. Translation: CATTGPDTEAFF.

As regards this clonotype: Just one base apart from a much larger clone, this may be a read error. The chain joins TRBV20-1 to TRBJ2-7; 9 positions agree with TRBD2. The CDR3 loop spans 19 amino acids. CDR1 and CDR2 (germline): DFQATT, SNEGSKA (reference sequence). With V trimmed by 0 bases and J by 2 bases, 17 bases remained unmatched. CDR3 in amino acids: CSARDPGQVWASGTYEQYF. DNA for the CDR3: TGCAGTGCTAGAGATCCCGGACAGGTTTGGGCTAGCGGGACCTACGAGCAGTACTTC.

The sample holds many counts of this clonotype. The chain joins TRBV12-3 or TRBV12-4 to TRBJ2-7, with D possibly TRBD2 on 5 matching bases. The germline V and J ends were trimmed by 1 base and 7 bases, with 11 bases remaining between them. CDR3 length: 13 residues. The DNA of the CDR3 is TGTGCCAGCAGTTTAGGGACTGGGTGGGAGCAGTACTTC. Protein: CASSLGTGWEQYF.

This clonotype appeared a few times. The rearrangement uses TRBV4-1 and TRBJ2-7, with 8 bases matching TRBD1. V gave up 0 bases and J gave up 4 bases; unmatched junction bases: 8. This CDR3 has 16 amino acids. CDR1 and CDR2 from the germline V gene are MGHRA and YSYEKL. The CDR3, as DNA: TGCGCCAGCAGCCAAGATCTGCAGGGGGCCGGATACGAGCAGTACTTC. Encoded protein: CASSQDLQGAGYEQYF.

A few counts support this clonotype. V gene TRBV29-1 combines with J gene TRBJ2-7; TRBD1 matches 11 bases. J gave up 2 bases and V 7 bases, and 10 bases lay outside the gene matches. Germline V gene sequence: CDR1 SQVTM, CDR2 ANQGSEA. The CDR3 has 15 residues. The CDR3 nucleotides are TGCAGCGCAACCGGGACAGGGGGTTTTACCTACGAGCAGTACTTC. Amino acids: CSATGTGGFTYEQYF.

The chain joins TRBV30 to TRBJ2-4; D possibly corresponds to TRBD1 (5 bases). This CDR3 is built from 17 residues. The germline gives CDR1 GTSNPN, CDR2 SVGIG (reference sequence). Trimming took off 0 bases at V and 0 bases at J, with 15 bases between the two ends. DNA of the CDR3: TGTGCCTGGAGTGTACAGTTGACAGCCTCAGCCAAAAACATTCAGTACTTC. Protein product: CAWSVQLTASAKNIQYF.

This chain connects TRBV20-1 to TRBJ2-3; TRBD2 agrees at 12 bases. The V gene end was trimmed by 5 bases and the J gene end by 2 bases; junction bases not matched to a gene: 5. The CDR3 spans 15 residues. In germline, CDR1 is DFQATT, CDR2 SNEGSKA (reference sequence). In DNA, the CDR3 is TGCAGTGCTCCCGGGACTAGCGGGCACACAGATACGCAGTATTTT. It yields the protein CSAPGTSGHTDTQYF.

This clonotype was seen at least ten times. The chain is built from TRBV20-1 and TRBJ2-1; TRBD1 aligns across 8 bases. The V segment lost 3 bases and the J segment 7 bases; nucleotides outside the gene matches: 8. CDR1 DFQATT and CDR2 SNEGSKA come from the germline V gene (reference sequence). The CDR3 totals 14 residues. The CDR3 bases are TGCAGTGCTAGGCGCCGGACAGGGTCAAATGAGCAGTTCTTC. This encodes CSARRRTGSNEQFF.

This clonotype was seen repeatedly, ten times or more. The rearrangement links TRBV2 to TRBJ2-1, with 7 bases aligning to TRBD2. Germline lookup yields CDR1 SNHLY and CDR2 FYNNEI. This CDR3 spans 14 amino acids. The V segment lost 3 bases and the J segment 10 bases; nucleotides outside the gene matches: 9. The CDR3 region is CASSEKRELWEQFF. The CDR3, as DNA: TGTGCCAGCAGTGAGAAGCGGGAACTTTGGGAGCAGTTCTTC.

This clonotype was recorded a few times. The chain combines TRBV20-1 with TRBJ2-1, with TRBD2 matching 9 bases. CDR1 and CDR2 (germline): DFQATT, SNEGSKA (reference sequence). The CDR3 is made up of 13 amino acids. V was clipped by 6 bases and J by 7 bases; unmatched bases: 7. CDR3 in amino acids: CSASSGRDNEQFF. Here the CDR3 DNA reads TGCAGTGCGAGTAGCGGGAGAGATAATGAGCAGTTCTTC.

The CDR3 reads CASNDRTVSGNTIYF. The CDR3 region has the DNA TGTGCCAGTAATGATCGGACGGTCTCTGGAAACACCATATATTTT. The gene calls are TRBV19 and TRBJ1-3; no clear D. Germline V CDR1 and CDR2: LNHDA, SQIVND (reference sequence). Trimming cost V 7 bases and J 0 bases, with 13 bases left between them. This CDR3 has 15 amino acids. The variable domain in full, with the rest retrieved from reference TRBV19 and TRBJ1-3, is DGGITQSPKYLFRKEGQNVTLSCEQNLNHDAMYWYRQDPGQGLRLIYYSQIVNDFQKGDIAEGYSVSREKKESFPLTVTSAQKNPTAFYLCASNDRTVSGNTIYFGEGSWLTVV.

This clonotype was recorded at least ten times. The chain combines TRBV2 with TRBJ2-1; the match to TRBD2 covers 10 bases. V dropped 3 bases and J dropped 6; count of bases not matched to a gene: 5. CDR3 length: 15 amino acids. Germline V gene sequence: CDR1 SNHLY, CDR2 FYNNEI. CDR3 protein: CASSESGRASNEQFF. The CDR3 DNA reads TGTGCCAGCAGTGAGAGCGGGAGGGCCTCCAATGAGCAGTTCTTC.

The V and J genes are TRBV20-1 and TRBJ2-3; TRBD2 matches 9 bases. Trimming cost V 4 bases and J 2 bases; bases outside gene matches: 10. The CDR3 consists of 16 residues. The germline V gene encodes CDR1 DFQATT and CDR2 SNEGSKA (reference sequence). The CDR3 sequence: CSATLFSGSSTDTQYF. CDR3 sequence (DNA): TGCAGTGCTACCCTGTTTAGCGGGAGCTCCACAGATACGCAGTATTTT.